This record looks at one T cell receptor beta chain sequence and its context. This entry belongs to a study of T cells in tuberculosis. Libraries were prepared by immunoSEQ multiplex PCR; TCRdb keeps only in-frame clonotypes and omits some of them. This table has about 7,700 clones, around 93% appearing once. Germline V CDR1 and CDR2: LNHDA, SQIVND (reference sequence). Trimming left V 7 bases short and J 1 base short, with 18 bases between. This CDR3 has 16 residues. Sequencing input: PBMCs. The source of this sequence is an adult with tuberculosis. V is TRBV19 and J is TRBJ2-3; perhaps TRBD1 as D (5 bases). The CDR3 loop is CASTLGASSRTDTQYF. For the CDR3, the DNA is TGTGCCAGTACCCTAGGGGCGAGCAGTCGCACAGATACGCAGTATTTT.